A selection of T cell receptor beta chains follows, all from one sample in a study of PD-1 blockade in classical Hodgkin lymphoma. The table came from immunoSEQ multiplex PCR; TCRdb's copy has only in-frame clones and leaves some out. The top ten clones hold 6.5% to 7.5% of a sample with 20,000 to 25,000 clones, about 80% of them seen once. The material sequenced was peripheral blood mononuclear cells (PBMCs), taken before the fourth cycle of nivolumab. The receptors here all came from a human donor with classical Hodgkin lymphoma. The CDR3 runs from the conserved cysteine through the conserved F or W. The D gene is left open where the match is weak. Expanded clones get a size class; other rows say once, few or many, or leave the size out.

clone_size d_call j_call v_call cdr3_nt cdr3_aa
NA TRBD1 TRBJ1-5 TRBV4-2 TGTGCCAGCAGCCGTTTGGACAGGGGTAATGAGCCCCAGCATTTT CASSRLDRGNEPQHF
NA TRBD1 TRBJ1-1 TRBV4-2 TGTGCCAGCAGCCAAGGCGGACAGGGGTGGGCTGAAGCTTTCTTT CASSQGGQGWAEAFF
few TRBD1 TRBJ1-1 TRBV29-1 TGCAGCGTTGAAGGGGACAGGGTAGCTTTCTTT CSVEGDRVAFF
NA NA TRBJ2-7 TRBV28 TGTGCCAGCAGTTCCGCCGGGAGTTCCTACGAGCAGTACTTC CASSSAGSSYEQYF
NA NA TRBJ2-6 TRBV27 TGTGCCAGCAGTCGCTATACAGGGTCCATGGGCAACGTCCTGACTTTC CASSRYTGSMGNVLTF
NA NA TRBJ1-3 TRBV7-8 TGTGCCAGCAGCTTAGCTCACAGTTTCTCTGGAAACACCATATATTTT CASSLAHSFSGNTIYF
NA NA TRBJ2-2 TRBV29-1 TGCAGCGTTGAAAAACAGTTAAACACCGGGGAGCTGTTTTTT CSVEKQLNTGELFF
once TRBD2 TRBJ2-7 TRBV11-2 TGTGCCAGCAGCTTACGTGGGGGGGGTTTCTACGAGCAGTACTTC CASSLRGGGFYEQYF
NA NA TRBJ1-2 TRBV28 TGTGCCGCTGCGCGGGTGCAGGGGTGGTATGGCTACACCTTC CAAARVQGWYGYTF
NA NA TRBJ2-1 TRBV29-1 TGCAGCGTTGAGGCAAGGGTGGATGAGCAGTTCTTC CSVEARVDEQFF
once NA TRBJ1-1 TRBV29-1 TGCAGCGTTGTGAGCCCTTTGAACACTGAAGCTTTCTTT CSVVSPLNTEAFF
NA TRBD1 TRBJ2-3 TRBV5-4 TGTGCCAGCAGCTTGGGACAGGGAAAAGGACAGAGGGGCACAGATACGCAGTATTTT CASSLGQGKGQRGTDTQYF
NA NA TRBJ2-5 TRBV11-1 TGTGCCAGCAGCTTCGGACTAACGGAGACCCAGTACTTC CASSFGLTETQYF
NA TRBD1 TRBJ1-6 TRBV5-1 TGCGCCAGCAGCTCTCGGGACAGGGAAAAATCACCCCTCCACTTT CASSSRDREKSPLHF
few TRBD2 TRBJ2-2 TRBV11-2 TGTGCCAGCAGCTCAAGCGGGGAAATTGGCGGGGAGCTGTTTTTT CASSSSGEIGGELFF
NA NA TRBJ2-7 TRBV2 TGTGCCAGCAGTGGTGGCCTTACCTACGAGCAGTACTTC CASSGGLTYEQYF
NA TRBD1 TRBJ2-5 TRBV4-1 TGCGCCAGCAGCCGTGAAGTGGCAGGGGGTCGGGAGACCCAGTACTTC CASSREVAGGRETQYF
NA TRBD2 TRBJ2-7 TRBV4-1 TGCGCCAGCAGCCAAATAGCGGGAGGTGACTACGAGCAGTACTTC CASSQIAGGDYEQYF
NA TRBD1 TRBJ1-4 TRBV19 TGTGCCAGTACTCACAGGGGAGAGAGTGAAAAACTGTTTTTT CASTHRGESEKLFF
NA NA TRBJ2-6 TRBV7-3 TGTGCCAGCAGCTTAACAGCAAGTAACTCTGGGGCCAACGTCCTGACTTTC CASSLTASNSGANVLTF
NA TRBD1 TRBJ1-2 TRBV15 TGTGCCACCAGCAGAGATCGGGGACAGGGAGGCGGCTACACCTTC CATSRDRGQGGGYTF
few NA TRBJ2-2 TRBV6-1 TGTGCCAGCAGTGGAAAGAGCACCGGGGAGCTGTTTTTT CASSGKSTGELFF
once NA TRBJ1-1 TRBV28 TGTGCCAGCAGCCCGCTCGGGACGGCCAACACTGAAGCTTTCTTT CASSPLGTANTEAFF
NA NA TRBJ1-6 TRBV13 TGTGCCAGCAGCAACCCTTCACGGGATTCACCCCTCCACTTT CASSNPSRDSPLHF
few NA TRBJ2-7 TRBV11-2 TGTGCCAGCAGCTTAGTCGGACCCGCGGTGTACGAGCAGTACTTC CASSLVGPAVYEQYF
NA NA TRBJ2-3 TRBV7-2 TGTGCCAGCAGCTTACGGACTGCCACAGATACGCAGTATTTT CASSLRTATDTQYF